The present entry profiles one TCR beta chain with its context. This CDR3 has 12 residues. CDR1 is SGHAT and CDR2 is FQNNGV in the germline V gene. The V gene lost 4 bases and the J gene lost 1 base, with 5 bases spanning the gap. Assay: immunoSEQ multiplex PCR; the TCRdb copy retains only in-frame clones and omits some. The data show tens of thousands of clones, around nine tenths seen once. The sample belongs to a study of OX40 agonist ivuxolimab in advanced cancers. The chain has TRBV11-2 and TRBJ2-7; D call uncertain. This receptor was identified in an adult with an advanced solid tumor such as melanoma, head and neck, liver or kidney cancer. Sequenced here: CD4+ or CD8+ T cells sorted from blood, sampled in a trial of the OX40 agonist ivuxolimab. The CDR3 sequence is CASSSSSYEQYF. The CDR3, as DNA: TGTGCCAGCAGCTCGAGTTCCTACGAGCAGTACTTC.